One T cell receptor beta chain is described in this entry. Its antigen is unknown. V dropped 1 base and J dropped 4 bases, with 5 bases sitting between them. This CDR3 is 13 amino acids long. Germline assignment: CDR1 MNHNS and CDR2 SASEGT. 13 Jbeta primers and 60 Vbeta primers were used for the PCR. TCRdb's table, derived via immunoSEQ multiplex PCR, lists solely in-frame clones and lacks some. This sample carries 99,000 or so clones, about 9.5% of them seen once, and the ten largest clones take approximately 6.1%. These data belong to a study of cytomegalovirus exposure and HLA in healthy donors. On the study more broadly: Unique TCR beta sequences numbering approximately 120 million came from 190 million or so T cells in an earlier analysis.

Whole-study findings and limits: Many donors carried some public TCRs, although rarity characterized most TCR sequences. The authors later found most CMV-associated TCR beta chains appeared HLA-restricted. Per a later analysis, about 15,000 TCR beta sequences showed association with HLA alleles at 0.05 false discovery rate.

The TCR originated in a man between 35 and 55 years old in good health and CMV-seropositive. Specimen: PBMCs. The chain joins TRBV6-1 to TRBJ1-5; no clear D. CDR3 DNA: TGTGCCAGCAGTGAAGTAGTGAATCAGCCCCAGCATTTT. Protein: CASSEVVNQPQHF.